This TCR beta chain stems from a study of blood T cell repertoires in COVID-19. Study details: From the United States, Italy and Spain came samples of acute and convalescent COVID-19. Sources were T cells, B-cell-depleted T cells, or PBMCs; the material itself was cDNA or gDNA.

The authors' processing: Reference gene primer amplification gave nucleated cell count estimates. Repertoires were generated with immunoSEQ multiplex PCR, while TCRdb's copy carries only in-frame clones and drops some. V and J calls and clone size follow that table, whereas D and trimming were derived from the DNA. This table has about 170,000 clones, 84% appearing once. Germline assignment: CDR1 LGHDT and CDR2 YNNKEL (reference sequence). The CDR3 is made up of 14 amino acids. The ends were cut back, 0 bases at V and 8 bases at J, with 11 bases in the middle. The receptor comes from a man in his forties or fifties who had recovered from COVID-19. The sample comprised peripheral blood. The chain employs TRBV3-1 (or the pseudogene TRBV3-2) and TRBJ2-1; D gene ambiguous. The CDR3: CASSQETEYDEQFF. The DNA of the CDR3 is TGTGCCAGCAGCCAAGAAACGGAGTACGATGAGCAGTTCTTC.